This T cell receptor beta chain was identified during a study of T cell responses to AZD1222 COVID-19 vaccine. Overall study results and limits: Most donors were white British, females outnumbered males, and clonal diversity was possibly underestimated. Only a handful of AZD1222 recipients were seropositive at baseline. There were vaccine-associated CD4 TCRs across spike, dominant at 160-218 and 743-854.

Trimming took 7 bases from V and 4 from J; bases not matched to a gene: 8. The CDR3 sequence is 15 residues long. Germline lookup yields CDR1 LNHDA and CDR2 SQIVND (reference sequence). TCRdb keeps only in-frame clones here, not all; method: immunoSEQ multiplex PCR. Here the sample spans some 100,000 clones, about 86% being singletons. Recipients boosted at about 4 weeks or about 12 weeks are pooled. Concerning this clone itself: Its specificity is unknown.

This chain joins TRBV19 and TRBJ2-1, with 9 bases identical to TRBD1. Sequencing was performed on peripheral blood, taken 28 days after the second AZD1222 dose. This receptor was obtained from an adult who received the AZD1222 COVID-19 vaccine. Written as DNA, the CDR3 is TGTGCCAGTACCCCGGGACAGGGCCATTACAATGAGCAGTTCTTC. Residues: CASTPGQGHYNEQFF.